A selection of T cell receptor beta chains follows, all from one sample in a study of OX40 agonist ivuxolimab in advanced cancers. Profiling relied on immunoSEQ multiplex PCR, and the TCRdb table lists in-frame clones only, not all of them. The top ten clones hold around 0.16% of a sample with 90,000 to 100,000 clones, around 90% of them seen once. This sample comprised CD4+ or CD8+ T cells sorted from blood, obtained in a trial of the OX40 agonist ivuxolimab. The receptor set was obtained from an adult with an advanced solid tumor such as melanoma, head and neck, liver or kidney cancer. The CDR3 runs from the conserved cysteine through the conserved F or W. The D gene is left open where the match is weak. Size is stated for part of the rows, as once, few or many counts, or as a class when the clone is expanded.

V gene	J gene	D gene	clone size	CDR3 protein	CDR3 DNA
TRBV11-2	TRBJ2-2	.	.	CASSKGGRELFF	TGTGCCAGCAGCAAGGGTGGGCGGGAGCTGTTTTTT
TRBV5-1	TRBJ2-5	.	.	CASSLAQETQYF	TGCGCCAGCAGCTTGGCCCAAGAGACCCAGTACTTC
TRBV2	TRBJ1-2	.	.	CASSSRNYGYTF	TGTGCCAGCAGTTCGAGGAACTATGGCTACACCTTC
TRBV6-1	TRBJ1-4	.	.	CASSERGGGVKLFF	TGTGCCAGCAGTGAGAGGGGCGGGGGTGTAAAACTGTTTTTT
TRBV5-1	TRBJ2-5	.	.	CASSLAVARGQETQYF	TGCGCCAGCAGCTTGGCGGTCGCGCGCGGCCAAGAGACCCAGTACTTC
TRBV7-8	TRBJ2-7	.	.	CASSLVAAYEQYF	TGTGCCAGCAGCTTAGTTGCCGCCTACGAGCAGTACTTC
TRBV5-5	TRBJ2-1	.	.	CASSQRDTVNEQFF	TGTGCCAGCAGCCAGCGGGACACTGTCAATGAGCAGTTCTTC
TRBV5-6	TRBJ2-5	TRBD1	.	CASSLGGQGRETQYF	TGTGCCAGCAGCTTGGGAGGACAGGGGCGAGAGACCCAGTACTTC
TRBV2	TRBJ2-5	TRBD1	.	CASSVDRAQETQYF	TGTGCCAGCAGTGTCGACAGGGCCCAAGAGACCCAGTACTTC
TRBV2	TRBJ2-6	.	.	CASSARKGRVGSGANVLTF	TGTGCCAGCAGTGCGAGGAAGGGACGGGTGGGCTCTGGGGCCAACGTCCTGACTTTC
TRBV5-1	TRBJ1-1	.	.	CASSFRGGTPSRNTEAFF	TGCGCCAGCAGCTTTCGGGGCGGGACACCTAGCAGGAACACTGAAGCTTTCTTT
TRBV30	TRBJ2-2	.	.	CAWSVLLGARTGELFF	TGTGCCTGGAGTGTACTGCTGGGGGCGCGGACCGGGGAGCTGTTTTTT
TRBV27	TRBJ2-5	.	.	CASSSGINRETQYF	TGTGCCAGCAGTTCCGGGATCAACCGGGAGACCCAGTACTTC
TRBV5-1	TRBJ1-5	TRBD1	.	CASSPGTGVGNQPQHF	TGCGCCAGCAGCCCGGGAACAGGGGTTGGCAATCAGCCCCAGCATTTT
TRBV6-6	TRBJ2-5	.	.	CASSYSQGSGTQYF	TGTGCCAGCAGTTACTCTCAGGGCTCCGGGACCCAGTACTTC
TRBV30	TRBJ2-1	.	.	CAWSVQQPSGGKFF	TGTGCCTGGAGTGTACAGCAACCTTCAGGGGGGAAGTTCTTC
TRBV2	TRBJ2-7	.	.	CASSLRTPVYEQYF	TGTGCCAGCAGTCTACGCACACCAGTCTACGAGCAGTACTTC
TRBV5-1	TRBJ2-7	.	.	CASSLTPVYEQYF	TGCGCCAGCAGCTTGACTCCAGTCTACGAGCAGTACTTC
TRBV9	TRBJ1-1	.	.	CASSVVGGPGTEAFF	TGTGCCAGCAGCGTAGTGGGGGGGCCTGGCACTGAAGCTTTCTTT
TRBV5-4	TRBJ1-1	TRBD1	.	CASSLAGTGVTEAFF	TGTGCCAGCAGCTTGGCCGGGACAGGGGTCACTGAAGCTTTCTTT
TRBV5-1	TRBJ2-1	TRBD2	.	CASSLGLAGVKQFF	TGCGCCAGCAGCTTGGGCCTAGCGGGAGTCAAGCAGTTCTTC
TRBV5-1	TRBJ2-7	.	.	CASSLEGPSYEQYF	TGCGCCAGCAGCTTGGAGGGGCCTTCCTACGAGCAGTACTTC
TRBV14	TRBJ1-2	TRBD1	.	CASSIRDRDPYGGYTF	TGTGCCAGCAGTATCCGGGACAGGGACCCGTATGGAGGCTACACCTTC
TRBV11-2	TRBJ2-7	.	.	CASSPEQISYEQYF	TGTGCCAGCAGCCCGGAACAGATCTCCTACGAGCAGTACTTC
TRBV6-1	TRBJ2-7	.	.	CAITRDGTYEQYF	TGTGCCATCACCCGGGACGGAACTTACGAGCAGTACTTC
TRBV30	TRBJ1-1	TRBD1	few	CAWSPRTGGSTEAFF	TGTGCCTGGAGTCCCAGGACAGGGGGGAGCACTGAAGCTTTCTTT
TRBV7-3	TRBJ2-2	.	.	CASSSHPGNTGELFF	TGTGCCAGCAGCTCCCATCCAGGGAACACCGGGGAGCTGTTTTTT
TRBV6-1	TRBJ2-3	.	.	CASRKRNTDTQYF	TGTGCCAGCCGCAAGCGGAACACAGATACGCAGTATTTT
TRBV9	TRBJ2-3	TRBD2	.	CASSPTGGGVTDTQYF	TGTGCCAGCAGCCCAACGGGGGGAGGGGTCACAGATACGCAGTATTTT
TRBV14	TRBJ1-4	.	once	CASSRSRILFF	TGTGCCAGCAGCCGATCCAGGATTCTGTTTTTT
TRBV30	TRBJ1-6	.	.	CAWSVTLHTLHF	TGTGCCTGGAGTGTCACGCTTCACACCCTCCACTTT
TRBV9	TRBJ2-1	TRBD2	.	CASSALTSGYGNEQFF	TGTGCCAGCAGCGCTCTGACTAGCGGGTACGGGAATGAGCAGTTCTTC
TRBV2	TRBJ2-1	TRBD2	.	CASSERRLAGAEQFF	TGTGCCAGCAGTGAACGTCGACTAGCGGGAGCTGAGCAGTTCTTC
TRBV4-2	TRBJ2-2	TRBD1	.	CASSQGTGGRELFF	TGTGCCAGCAGCCAAGGGACAGGGGGACGGGAGCTGTTTTTT
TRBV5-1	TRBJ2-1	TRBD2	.	CASSFSGIGNEQFF	TGCGCCAGCAGCTTTAGCGGGATCGGCAATGAGCAGTTCTTC
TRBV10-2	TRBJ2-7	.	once	CASRSGVEQYF	TGCGCCAGTCGCTCGGGGGTCGAGCAGTACTTC
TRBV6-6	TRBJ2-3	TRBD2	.	CASSYPSGRAADTQYF	TGTGCCAGCAGTTACCCTAGCGGGAGGGCCGCGGATACGCAGTATTTT
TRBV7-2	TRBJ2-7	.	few	CASTRAAGTGEQYF	TGTGCCAGCACCCGAGCGGCAGGGACCGGCGAGCAGTACTTC
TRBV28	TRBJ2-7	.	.	CASSVQSVVSYEQYF	TGTGCCAGCAGTGTCCAGAGCGTCGTTAGCTACGAGCAGTACTTC
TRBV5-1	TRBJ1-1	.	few	CASSLGGTENTEAFF	TGCGCCAGCAGCTTGGGCGGGACGGAGAACACTGAAGCTTTCTTT
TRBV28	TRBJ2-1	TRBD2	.	CASNDSGSKHNEQFF	TGTGCCAGCAACGATAGCGGGAGCAAGCACAATGAGCAGTTCTTC
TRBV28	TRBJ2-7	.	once	CASSSPARVGSYEQYF	TGTGCCAGCAGTTCCCCTGCCAGGGTGGGATCCTACGAGCAGTACTTC
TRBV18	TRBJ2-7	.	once	CASSSSRGSYEQYF	TGTGCCAGCTCCTCGAGTAGGGGGAGCTACGAGCAGTACTTC
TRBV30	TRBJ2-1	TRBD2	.	CAWRTSGVYNEQFF	TGTGCCTGGAGAACTAGCGGGGTTTACAATGAGCAGTTCTTC
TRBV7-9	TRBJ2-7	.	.	CASSPNSYEQYF	TGTGCCAGCAGCCCGAACAGTTACGAGCAGTACTTC
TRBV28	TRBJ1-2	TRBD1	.	CASSLLDRAYYGYTF	TGTGCCAGCAGTTTATTGGACAGGGCGTACTATGGCTACACCTTC
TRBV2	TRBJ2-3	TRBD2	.	CASSVLAGGADTQYF	TGTGCCAGCAGTGTTCTAGCGGGGGGCGCAGATACGCAGTATTTT
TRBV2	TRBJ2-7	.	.	CASKWNRNYEQYF	TGTGCCAGCAAATGGAACAGAAACTACGAGCAGTACTTC
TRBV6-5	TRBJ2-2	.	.	CASSHFLAAGELFF	TGTGCCAGCAGCCACTTTCTAGCAGCCGGGGAGCTGTTTTTT
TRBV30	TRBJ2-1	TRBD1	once	CAWGQGTAYNEQFF	TGTGCTTGGGGGCAGGGGACAGCATACAATGAGCAGTTCTTC
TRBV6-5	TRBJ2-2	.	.	CASSLRGGNGELFF	TGTGCCAGCAGTTTGAGGGGGGGCAACGGGGAGCTGTTTTTT
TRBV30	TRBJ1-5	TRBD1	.	CAWSLPARGHSNQPQHF	TGTGCCTGGAGCCTTCCCGCCAGGGGGCATAGCAATCAGCCCCAGCATTTT
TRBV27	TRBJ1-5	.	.	CASSSRGTEPHQPQHF	TGTGCCAGCAGTTCCCGCGGGACGGAGCCACATCAGCCCCAGCATTTT